The 30 T cell receptor beta chains below come from one sample, sequenced in a study of blood T cell repertoires in COVID-19. Some clones are missing from TCRdb's copy, which holds only in-frame ones; the method was immunoSEQ multiplex PCR. The sample includes fewer than 350,000 clones, 89% of them seen just once. Sample: PBMCs or T cells enriched from blood (not recorded which). These receptors were collected from a man aged 55 to 69 who had recovered from COVID-19.

This chain joins TRBV18 and TRBJ2-1; TRBD1 aligns across 7 bases. There are 17 residues in the CDR3. The V and J ends lost 2 bases and 2 bases, in that order; junction bases with no gene match: 9. Germline V lookup: CDR1 KGHSH, CDR2 LQKENI. CDR3 coding DNA: TGTGCCAGCTCACCATATACAGGGGTACAAACCTACAATGAGCAGTTCTTC. Translating gives CASSPYTGVQTYNEQFF. Full variable domain (outside the CDR3, taken from reference TRBV18 and TRBJ2-1): NAGVMQNPRHLVRRRGQEARLRCSPMKGHSHVYWYRQLPEEGLKFMVYLQKENIIDESGMPKERFSAEFPKEGPSILRIQQVVRGDSAAYFCASSPYTGVQTYNEQFFGPGTRLTVL.

V gene TRBV28 combines with J gene TRBJ1-4; a weak D match, TRBD1 (6 bases). CDR1 MDHEN and CDR2 SYDVKM come from the germline V gene. Trimming left V 7 bases short and J 0 bases short, with 12 bases between. The CDR3 is made up of 15 amino acids. The CDR3: CASNLQGSTNEKLFF. The CDR3 region has the DNA TGTGCCAGCAACCTACAGGGTTCAACTAATGAAAAACTGTTTTTT.

The V gene is TRBV6-4, the J gene TRBJ1-6; D perhaps matches TRBD1 (6 bases). V was trimmed by 2 bases and J by 7 bases, leaving 12 bases between them. The germline gives CDR1 MRHNA, CDR2 SNTAGT. The CDR3 is 15 amino acids. CDR3 bases: TGTGCCAGCAGTGACCCACAGGGCTGGAATTCACCCCTCCACTTT. It translates to CASSDPQGWNSPLHF.

For the CDR3, the DNA is TGTGCCAGCAGTTTAAGTTCCGGGTATTCCGGAGATGAAAAACTGTTTTTT. Translation gives CASSLSSGYSGDEKLFF. This rearrangement joins TRBV28 to TRBJ1-4, with D hard to call. V was cut by 2 bases and J by 6 bases, with 19 bases left in between. The V gene's germline CDR1 is MDHEN and CDR2 SYDVKM. The CDR3 totals 17 residues.

The chain has TRBV5-1 and TRBJ2-7; 7 bases are shared with TRBD2. The CDR3 runs 12 residues. The ends lost 0 bases at V and 10 bases at J; junction bases unmatched: 4. Per germline, CDR1 SGHRS and CDR2 YFSETQ. Here the CDR3 reads CASSLVAGVQYF. Here the CDR3 DNA reads TGCGCCAGCAGCTTGGTGGCGGGGGTACAGTACTTC.

The V gene is TRBV5-6, the J gene TRBJ1-2; 8 positions agree with TRBD1. Germline CDR1 and CDR2: SGHDT and YYEEEE. Germline trimming cut 4 bases from V and 1 base from J; bases unmatched to any gene: 9. The CDR3 runs to 16 residues. The DNA for the CDR3 is TGTGCCAGCAGCCTAAGACAGGACAGGGTTAACTATGGCTACACCTTC. Residues: CASSLRQDRVNYGYTF.

The CDR3 region is CASSSRGGSYGYTF. CDR3 nucleotides: TGTGCCAGCAGCTCTCGAGGGGGCAGCTATGGCTACACCTTC. The chain combines TRBV5-4 with TRBJ1-2, with 7 bases fitting TRBD1. The CDR3 consists of 14 residues. Germline V CDR1 and CDR2: SGHNT, YYREEE (reference sequence). Germline trimming cut 3 bases from V and 4 bases from J; bases unmatched to any gene: 6.

This rearrangement joins TRBV28 to TRBJ2-2; D gene ambiguous. The CDR3 loop spans 15 amino acids. CDR1 is MDHEN, CDR2 SYDVKM, per germline. V lost 1 base and J lost 1, with 7 bases in between. DNA for the CDR3: TGTGCCAGCAGTTTATCCTCTTGGAACACCGGGGAGCTGTTTTTT. This encodes CASSLSSWNTGELFF.

This chain connects TRBV4-2 to TRBJ1-1; D is perhaps TRBD1 (6 bases). Trimming shortened V by 2 bases and J by 6 bases, and 16 bases separated the two germline ends. The CDR3 covers 15 residues. The germline V gene encodes CDR1 LGHNA and CDR2 YNFKEQ. For the CDR3, the DNA is TGTGCCAGCAGCCAACAGGGGACGGATAGCTCTGAAGCTTTCTTT. Translating it yields CASSQQGTDSSEAFF.

The chain carries TRBV9 and TRBJ1-3; D gene uncertain. The CDR3 totals 17 residues. The germline gives CDR1 SGDLS, CDR2 YYNGEE. V shed 4 bases and J shed 2 bases, with 19 bases lying between them. CDR3 sequence (DNA): TGTGCCAGCAGCTCAAGTGGTCGGGTTTTCGCTGGAAACACCATATATTTT. Amino acid sequence: CASSSSGRVFAGNTIYF. Full variable domain (remainder filled in from reference TRBV9 and TRBJ1-3): DSGVTQTPKHLITATGQRVTLRCSPRSGDLSVYWYQQSLDQGLQFLIQYYNGEERAKGNILERFSAQQFPDLHSELNLSSLELGDSALYFCASSSSGRVFAGNTIYFGEGSWLTVV.

This rearrangement joins TRBV6-1 to TRBJ1-1; D call uncertain. This CDR3 spans 14 amino acids. Germline V gives CDR1 MNHNS, CDR2 SASEGT. Trimming removed 1 base from V and 1 base from J, with 7 bases in between. The DNA of the CDR3 is TGTGCCAGCAGTGAAGTCGTCGGGAACACTGAAGCTTTCTTT. Encoded protein: CASSEVVGNTEAFF.

The sample holds one count of this clone. This chain joins TRBV20-1 and TRBJ1-3; the D is unclear. Germline lookup yields CDR1 DFQATT and CDR2 SNEGSKA (reference sequence). V lost 3 bases and J lost 0, with 12 bases in between. This CDR3 has 15 amino acids. The CDR3 here is CSASSGSVSGNTIYF. The CDR3 DNA sequence: TGCAGTGCTAGTAGCGGGTCAGTCTCTGGAAACACCATATATTTT.

This clone has only a few counts. CDR3 sequence (DNA): TGTGCCAGCAGCTTATTGGGGGGCCAAGAGACCCAGTACTTC. It specifies CASSLLGGQETQYF. The V call is TRBV7-9, the J call TRBJ2-5; possible D gene TRBD2, 6 bases. Germline CDR1 SEHNR, CDR2 FQNEAQ (reference sequence). CDR3 length: 14 residues. Trimming cost V 2 bases and J 1 base, with 8 bases left between them.

The V and J genes are TRBV7-2 and TRBJ2-1, with D possibly being TRBD2 (5 bases). Trimming pared 6 bases from V and 7 bases from J, leaving 10 bases between. The CDR3 is made up of 12 amino acids. Germline loops: CDR1 SGHTA, CDR2 FQGNSA. The CDR3 region has the DNA TGTGCCAGCAGTTTTCGCGGGAATGAGCAGTTCTTC. Translation: CASSFRGNEQFF.

V and J are TRBV5-8 and TRBJ1-5; 10 nucleotides agree with TRBD1. Per germline, CDR1 SGHTS and CDR2 YDEGEE. J was trimmed by 2 bases and V by 7 bases; bases with no gene match: 6. There are 15 residues in the CDR3. CDR3 nucleotides: TGTGCCAGCGGGACAGGGGAAGAGGGCAATCAGCCCCAGCATTTT. It specifies CASGTGEEGNQPQHF.

The chain is built from TRBV7-6 and TRBJ1-3, with TRBD1 identical over 7 bases. Per the germline V gene, CDR1 is SGHVS and CDR2 is FNYEAQ. V shed 2 bases, J shed 5 bases, and the junction held 6 bases outside the gene matches. This CDR3 has 15 amino acids. The CDR3 DNA follows: TGTGCCAGCAGCTTATATAGGGGGCCAAGAAACACCATATATTTT. It codes for CASSLYRGPRNTIYF.

This CDR3 is CASSWAENTNTEAFF. The CDR3 bases are TGTGCCAGCAGCTGGGCAGAGAACACGAACACTGAAGCTTTCTTT. The chain recombines TRBV5-8 with TRBJ1-1, with D unclear. Per germline, CDR1 SGHTS and CDR2 YDEGEE. CDR3 length: 15 residues. Trimming shortened V by 3 bases and J by 1 base, and 13 bases separated the two germline ends.

The chain combines TRBV2 with TRBJ2-3; tentatively, D is TRBD2 (6 bases). The V and J ends lost 7 bases and 0 bases respectively, with 11 bases between them. This CDR3 has 14 amino acids. Germline V lookup: CDR1 SNHLY, CDR2 FYNNEI. The CDR3 nucleotides read TGTGCCAGCACAGCTAGCGAGAGCACAGATACGCAGTATTTT. This encodes CASTASESTDTQYF.

The chain combines TRBV5-1 with TRBJ2-7; 11 bases line up with TRBD1. Trimming cost V 4 bases and J 5 bases; bases outside gene matches: 8. CDR3 size: 15 residues. Germline V gene data show CDR1 as SGHRS and CDR2 as YFSETQ. The CDR3 sequence is CASSKGQGAYDEQYF. CDR3 nucleotide sequence: TGCGCCAGCAGCAAAGGACAGGGGGCGTACGACGAGCAGTACTTC. Full variable domain (remainder filled in from reference TRBV5-1 and TRBJ2-7): KAGVTQTPRYLIKTRGQQVTLSCSPISGHRSVSWYQQTPGQGLQFLFEYFSETQRNKGNFPGRFSGRQFSNSRSEMNVSTLELGDSALYLCASSKGQGAYDEQYFGPGTRLTVT.

V usage is TRBV28 and J usage is TRBJ1-2; 7 nucleotides match TRBD1. The V and J ends lost 8 bases and 0 bases, in that order; junction bases with no gene match: 12. Germline CDR1 MDHEN, CDR2 SYDVKM. The CDR3 runs 16 residues. The CDR3 DNA reads as TGTGCCAGCGGCCGACCAACGGGACAGTCTAACTATGGCTACACCTTC. The encoded protein is CASGRPTGQSNYGYTF.

The chain joins TRBV24-1 to TRBJ2-1, with D possibly TRBD1 on 5 matching bases. The V gene lost 4 bases and the J gene lost 2 bases, with 14 bases spanning the gap. CDR3 length: 16 residues. In germline, CDR1 is KGHDR, CDR2 SFDVKD. CDR3 residues: CATSDPDRPTYNEQFF. The CDR3 region has the DNA TGTGCCACCAGTGACCCCGACAGACCTACCTACAATGAGCAGTTCTTC.

The CDR3 bases are TGTGCCACCCGAGCAGGCGGGGAGCTGTTTTTT. Protein product: CATRAGGELFF. The gene calls are TRBV19 and TRBJ2-2, with D hard to call. V shed 10 bases and J shed 7 bases, with 10 bases lying between them. The CDR3 is 11 residues long. Germline V gene lookup returns CDR1 LNHDA and CDR2 SQIVND (reference sequence).

The V gene is TRBV11-2, the J gene TRBJ2-1; the D gene is possibly TRBD1 (6 bases). V gave up 0 bases and J gave up 4 bases, with 10 bases separating them. Germline CDR1 is SGHAT and CDR2 is FQNNGV. The CDR3 is 15 residues long. The CDR3 is CASSLDLQGYNEQFF. The CDR3 region has the DNA TGTGCCAGCAGCTTAGATCTCCAGGGGTACAATGAGCAGTTCTTC.

This sequence joins TRBV9 and TRBJ2-6; possible D gene TRBD1, 5 bases. The ends were cut back, 4 bases at V and 1 base at J, with 9 bases in the middle. In germline, CDR1 is SGDLS, CDR2 YYNGEE. CDR3 size: 15 residues. The CDR3 DNA reads TGTGCCAGCAGCTCCAGGGTATCTGGGGCCAACGTCCTGACTTTC. As protein: CASSSRVSGANVLTF.

As regards this clone: Other DNA sequences in this sample translate to the same CDR3. The CDR3 here is CAISESGSYEQYF. The CDR3 region has the DNA TGTGCCATCAGTGAATCGGGATCCTACGAGCAGTACTTC. This chain joins TRBV10-3 and TRBJ2-7; a possible D gene is TRBD2 (5 bases). The CDR3 is 13 residues long. Germline V CDR1 and CDR2: ENHRY, SYGVKD. The V gene lost 3 bases and the J gene lost 1 base, with 7 bases spanning the gap.

The chain has TRBV5-8 and TRBJ2-1; perhaps TRBD2 as D (5 bases). Germline V lookup: CDR1 SGHTS, CDR2 YDEGEE. This CDR3 comprises 16 residues. Trimming took 2 bases from V and 7 from J, leaving 19 bases between them. The CDR3 is CASSFPKGLSGNEQFF. The CDR3 nucleotides read TGTGCCAGCAGCTTTCCCAAAGGACTCTCGGGGAATGAGCAGTTCTTC.

CDR3 amino acids: CASKLTSSSYEQYF. In DNA, the CDR3 is TGTGCCAGCAAACTGACTAGCTCGTCCTACGAGCAGTACTTC. The chain carries TRBV6-5 and TRBJ2-7; the match to TRBD2 covers 7 bases. The V and J ends lost 7 bases and 1 base, in that order; junction bases with no gene match: 7. CDR3 size: 14 residues. Per germline, CDR1 MNHEY and CDR2 SVGAGI.

For this clone: The sample holds other DNA sequences that translate to the same CDR3. V and J are TRBV3-1 (or the pseudogene TRBV3-2) and TRBJ2-7; 15 nucleotides line up with TRBD2. The CDR3 is 15 residues long. V gave up 1 base and J gave up 7 bases; unmatched junction bases: 2. From germline, CDR1 is LGHDT and CDR2 YNNKEL (reference sequence). CDR3 region: CASSQGGLAGGEQYF. CDR3 DNA: TGTGCCAGCAGCCAAGGGGGACTAGCGGGAGGTGAGCAGTACTTC.

A note on this clone: In the same sample, other DNA sequences code for this CDR3. The rearrangement joins TRBV27 to TRBJ2-5; D may be TRBD2 (5 bases). CDR1 and CDR2 from the germline V gene are MNHEY and SMNVEV (reference sequence). Trimming pared 3 bases from V and 2 bases from J, leaving 7 bases between. The CDR3 is 13 amino acids. This chain's CDR3 is CASSFRGQETQYF. The CDR3 DNA reads TGTGCCAGCAGTTTCCGGGGACAAGAGACCCAGTACTTC.

V is TRBV7-9 and J is TRBJ2-3, with 12 bases matching TRBD1. With V trimmed by 1 base and J by 4 bases, 6 bases remained unmatched. The germline gives CDR1 SEHNR, CDR2 FQNEAQ (reference sequence). This CDR3 is built from 17 residues. The CDR3 nucleotides are TGTGCCAGCAGCTTAGGGTACGGGACAGGGGGCCCAGATACGCAGTATTTT. Amino acids: CASSLGYGTGGPDTQYF.